The entry that follows covers one T cell receptor beta chain sequence. What it binds is not known. The data derive from a study of vaccination and CD4 T cells after COVID-19. Study-level background: Participants got two doses of BNT162b2 or mRNA-1273 vaccine. Study-wide findings and caveats: From around 20 to 38, the median of SARS-CoV-2-reactive clonotypes rose without reaching significance.

Regarding treatment: roughly 10-day PBMC culture with coronavirus spike peptide pools or control peptides (ViraFEST assay). Researchers grew the cells for 9 to 11 days and then pulled out CD4+ T cells by negative selection. Cultured CD4+ T cells had their DNA profiled by the Oncomine TCR Beta short-read assay. Genomic DNA was extracted from cultured CD4+ T cells. Each CDR3 protein gets one entry after TCRdb re-called the PCR reads with MiXCR. The table has 15,000 to 20,000 distinct CDR3 sequences, around three quarters seen once. Material: CD4+ T cells from blood, cultured in vitro. This TCR derives from a human donor who had recovered from COVID-19.

The CDR3 DNA sequence: TGTGCCGTCACTAGCGGGAGTTCGTCCGGTTTCTACAATGAGCAGTTCTTC. Amino acids: CAVTSGSSSGFYNEQFF. V and J are TRBV6-1 and TRBJ2-1; 11 bases match TRBD2. CDR1 and CDR2 from the germline V gene are MNHNS and SASEGT. The CDR3 is 17 amino acids. The J segment lost 3 bases and the V segment lost 11 bases, leaving 15 bases of the junction unmatched.